The 2 T cell receptor beta chains reported below all come from one sample, sequenced in a study of response to subunit inactivated influenza vaccine. From the RT-PCR reads, TCRdb called clonotypes with MiXCR, one entry per CDR3 protein. In the table there are around 790,000 distinct CDR3 sequences, around 20% of which are singletons. Source: PBMCs from blood, taken less than 6 days after vaccination. Source of these receptors: a man between 50 and 59 years old who received an inactivated influenza vaccine.

Only a few counts were recorded for this clonotype. This rearrangement joins TRBV7-3 to TRBJ2-1; 8 bases are a match to TRBD1. Germline CDR1 is SGHTA and CDR2 is FQGTGA. This CDR3 has 17 amino acids. V shed 5 bases, J shed 6 bases, and the junction held 15 bases outside the gene matches. The CDR3 region is CASSLSLEQGVGNEQFF. CDR3 nucleotides: TGTGCCAGCAGCCTAAGCCTCGAACAGGGGGTGGGCAATGAGCAGTTCTTC.

The chain combines TRBV7-8 with TRBJ1-5; D might be TRBD1 (6 bases). The V gene's germline CDR1 is SGHVS and CDR2 FQNEAQ. Deletions cut 5 bases from V and 9 bases from J, with 20 bases between. CDR3 size: 15 residues. The CDR3 bases are TGTGCCAGCAGCCCAAACAGGGTTTTTCTCCCGCCCCAGCATTTT. Encoded protein: CASSPNRVFLPPQHF.